Presented here are 25 T cell receptor beta chains from one specimen sequenced in a study of CD8 T cells in Susac syndrome. An amount of RNA that ranged from roughly 0.45 to 1 ug was reverse transcribed with random hexamers. TCRdb redid the calling of the immunoSEQ multiplex PCR reads with MiXCR, one entry per CDR3 protein. Of approximately 190,000 distinct CDR3 sequences listed, roughly 92% are singletons. Sequenced: CD4+ T cells from PBMCs. All receptors come from a human donor in good health.

This chain uses TRBV18 with TRBJ1-2; unclear D gene. Trimming shortened V by 2 bases and J by 6 bases, and 7 bases separated the two germline ends. Germline CDR1 and CDR2: KGHSH and LQKENI. This CDR3 contains 12 residues. This CDR3 reads CASSPDPDGYTF. For the CDR3, the DNA is TGTGCCAGCTCACCAGACCCGGATGGCTACACCTTC.

This sequence joins TRBV7-2 and TRBJ2-1, with D perhaps assigned TRBD1 or TRBD2 (5 bases each). The germline V gene encodes CDR1 SGHTA and CDR2 FQGNSA. The CDR3 totals 15 residues. Deletions cut 1 base from V and 4 bases from J, with 11 bases between. The CDR3 DNA reads as TGTGCCAGCAGCTTAGAAGGGACGGAGTACAATGAGCAGTTCTTC. This translates into CASSLEGTEYNEQFF.

The chain has TRBV5-1 and TRBJ1-2; 7 nucleotides agree with TRBD1. The germline CDR1 and CDR2 sequences are SGHRS and YFSETQ. This CDR3 is 13 amino acids long. V was pared by 4 bases and J by 8 bases, with 8 bases of the junction left unmatched. CDR3 amino acids: CASSPTGKGGYTF. Here the CDR3 DNA reads TGCGCCAGCAGCCCGACAGGGAAGGGGGGCTACACCTTC.

V and J are TRBV2 and TRBJ1-3; D gene ambiguous. V shed 6 bases and J shed 3 bases, with 3 bases lying between them. The CDR3 loop spans 11 amino acids. From germline, CDR1 is SNHLY and CDR2 FYNNEI. CDR3 nucleotides: TGTGCCAGCAGCGGTGGAAACACCATATATTTT. Encoded protein: CASSGGNTIYF.

The CDR3 DNA is TGTGCCAGTAGTATCGACAGGTCTGGAAACACCATATATTTT. It is translated as CASSIDRSGNTIYF. The J gene is TRBJ1-3, the V gene TRBV19, with D perhaps matching TRBD1 (6 bases). V was pared by 3 bases and J by 1 base, with 7 bases between. The CDR3 has 14 amino acids. Germline V gene lookup returns CDR1 LNHDA and CDR2 SQIVND (reference sequence).

The rearrangement links TRBV5-1 to TRBJ2-7, with D possibly called TRBD1 or TRBD2 (6 bases each). The germline CDR1 and CDR2 sequences are SGHRS and YFSETQ. The CDR3 covers 11 residues. V was shortened by 7 bases and J by 12 bases, with 17 bases between the two germline ends. Here the CDR3 reads CASGGTPWVYF. The CDR3 DNA follows: TGCGCCAGCGGAGGGACACCCTGGGTGTACTTC. Full variable domain (rest looked up from reference TRBV5-1 and TRBJ2-7): KAGVTQTPRYLIKTRGQQVTLSCSPISGHRSVSWYQQTPGQGLQFLFEYFSETQRNKGNFPGRFSGRQFSNSRSEMNVSTLELGDSALYLCASGGTPWVYFGPGTRLTVT.

This clonotype was seen just once. The CDR3 sequence: CASRLQGRGNEQFF. As DNA, the CDR3 is TGTGCCAGCAGGCTACAGGGTAGGGGGAATGAGCAGTTCTTC. This chain connects TRBV5-6 to TRBJ2-1, with a tentative D call TRBD1 (6 bases). The germline CDR1 and CDR2 sequences are SGHDT and YYEEEE. Trimming removed 5 bases at V and 7 bases at J, with 16 bases between. This CDR3 comprises 14 residues.

The gene calls are TRBV6-6 and TRBJ2-4, with TRBD2 identical over 7 bases. The CDR3 contains 13 residues. Trimming removed 7 bases from V and 3 bases from J; junction bases left unmatched: 3. Germline lookup yields CDR1 MNHNY and CDR2 SVGAGI (reference sequence). The CDR3 spells CASIGRDKNIQYF. The CDR3 DNA follows: TGTGCCAGCATTGGGAGGGACAAAAACATTCAGTACTTC.

The rearrangement links TRBV7-3 to TRBJ2-3; 8 bases fit TRBD1. The CDR3 covers 16 residues. V lost 5 bases, J lost 10 bases, and 17 bases stayed unmatched. The germline CDR1 and CDR2 sequences are SGHTA and FQGTGA. DNA of the CDR3: TGTGCCAGCAGCCTCTACAGGGGGACCGTTCTATTGGCGCAGTATTTT. This codes for CASSLYRGTVLLAQYF.

This chain joins TRBV20-1 and TRBJ1-1; the D gene is possibly TRBD1 (6 bases). The CDR3 is 14 amino acids. The germline V gene encodes CDR1 DFQATT and CDR2 SNEGSKA (reference sequence). V lost 6 bases and J 1 base, leaving 15 bases between the germline ends. The CDR3 nucleotides read TGCAGTGCATACTCCCGAGGGGGGAACACTGAAGCTTTCTTT. The encoded protein is CSAYSRGGNTEAFF.

The J gene is TRBJ2-7, the V gene TRBV28; TRBD1 aligns across 10 bases. The CDR3 contains 14 residues. Looked up from germline, CDR1 is MDHEN and CDR2 is SYDVKM. V dropped 7 bases and J dropped 3; count of bases not matched to a gene: 6. This chain's CDR3 is CASNSGTGDYEQYF. CDR3 DNA: TGTGCCAGCAATTCCGGGACAGGGGACTACGAGCAGTACTTC. Using reference TRBV28 and TRBJ2-7 for the parts outside the CDR3, the full variable domain is DVKVTQSSRYLVKRTGEKVFLECVQDMDHENMFWYRQDPGLGLRLIYFSYDVKMKEKGDIPEGYSVSREKKERFSLILESASTNQTSMYLCASNSGTGDYEQYFGPGTRLTVT.

The chain employs TRBV5-1 and TRBJ1-4; D is ambiguous. The germline CDR1 and CDR2 sequences are SGHRS and YFSETQ. The CDR3 covers 15 residues. Trimming removed 0 bases at V and 6 bases at J, with 12 bases between. The CDR3 DNA reads TGCGCCAGCAGCTTGGAAGCCGCCCAAGATGAAAAACTGTTTTTT. The encoded protein is CASSLEAAQDEKLFF.

This clonotype was seen more than once but under ten times. The chain couples TRBV7-6 to TRBJ2-1; D is unclear. The CDR3 has 13 amino acids. V dropped 3 bases and J dropped 6 bases, with 9 bases sitting between them. Germline CDR1 and CDR2: SGHVS and FNYEAQ. This chain's CDR3 is CASSLVGSNEQFF. CDR3 DNA: TGTGCCAGCAGCTTGGTCGGATCCAATGAGCAGTTCTTC.

This clonotype occurred once. V gene TRBV9 combines with J gene TRBJ2-5, with D tentatively TRBD1 (5 bases). CDR3 length equals 14 residues. In germline, CDR1 is SGDLS, CDR2 YYNGEE. Trimming removed 4 bases at V and 4 bases at J, with 14 bases between. CDR3 sequence: CASSQGVGRETQYF. The CDR3 bases are TGTGCCAGCAGCCAAGGGGTTGGCCGAGAGACCCAGTACTTC.

V usage is TRBV12-3 or TRBV12-4 and J usage is TRBJ1-1; the D is unclear. CDR3 length: 11 amino acids. V was trimmed by 5 bases and J by 3 bases, leaving 4 bases between them. DNA of the CDR3: TGTGCCAGCAGTACATACACTGAAGCTTTCTTT. This translates into CASSTYTEAFF.

The rearrangement links TRBV5-1 to TRBJ2-1; 10 nucleotides align to TRBD1. Germline V gives CDR1 SGHRS, CDR2 YFSETQ. The trim removed 7 bases at V and 2 bases at J, leaving 3 bases unmatched. CDR3 length: 14 residues. The CDR3 DNA reads as TGCGCCAGCGAGGGACAGGGGACCTACAATGAGCAGTTCTTC. This codes for CASEGQGTYNEQFF.

The J gene is TRBJ1-5, the V gene TRBV2; D remains unclear. Between the trimmed V and J ends, which lost 3 bases and 0 bases, there was a span of 0 bases. Germline V gene sequence: CDR1 SNHLY, CDR2 FYNNEI. There are 12 residues in the CDR3. CDR3 DNA sequence: TGTGCCAGCAGTGATAGCAATCAGCCCCAGCATTTT. Encoded protein: CASSDSNQPQHF.

V is TRBV23-1 and J is TRBJ2-5; a possible D gene is TRBD2 (6 bases). TRBV23-1 is known as an ORF, though its function is uncertain. V lost 3 bases, J lost 9 bases, and 14 bases lay in between. The CDR3 is made up of 13 amino acids. The chain's CDR3 is CASSQEARGSQYF. In DNA, the CDR3 is TGCGCCAGCAGTCAGGAGGCACGGGGGTCCCAGTACTTC.

CDR3 sequence (DNA): TGCAGCGCCTCAGAGGGGATGCGGGGGACCCAGTACTTC. Protein sequence: CSASEGMRGTQYF. The V call is TRBV29-1, the J call TRBJ2-5; TRBD2 is a possible D gene (6 bases). CDR1 and CDR2 (germline): SQVTM, ANQGSEA. This CDR3 has 13 amino acids. Trimming stripped 7 bases from V and 7 bases from J, with 19 bases between.

CDR3 sequence (DNA): TGCAGTGCCCAGCGGGAGGGGTTATACAATGAGCAGTTCTTC. Encoded protein: CSAQREGLYNEQFF. The chain recombines TRBV20-1 with TRBJ2-1; TRBD2 matches at 10 bases. Germline V gives CDR1 DFQATT, CDR2 SNEGSKA (reference sequence). The CDR3 length is 14 residues. J gave up 4 bases and V 6 bases, and 6 bases lay outside the gene matches.

The V call is TRBV28, the J call TRBJ2-1, with 8 bases identical to TRBD1. V shed 4 bases and J 0 bases; nucleotides not matched to a gene: 5. Germline V gene sequence: CDR1 MDHEN, CDR2 SYDVKM. CDR3 size: 16 residues. In DNA, the CDR3 is TGTGCCAGCAGTTCCTGGACAGGGAGCTCCTACAATGAGCAGTTCTTC. Translated, it gives CASSSWTGSSYNEQFF.

This sequence joins TRBV7-9 and TRBJ2-6, with a weak D call TRBD2 (5 bases). Trimming took 1 base from V and 7 from J, leaving 17 bases between them. This CDR3 has 17 residues. Looked up from germline, CDR1 is SEHNR and CDR2 is FQNEAQ (reference sequence). CDR3 residues: CASSLGTRTGSANVLTF. CDR3 bases: TGTGCCAGCAGCTTAGGAACTCGGACTGGGAGTGCCAACGTCCTGACTTTC. Full variable domain (rest looked up from reference TRBV7-9 and TRBJ2-6): DTGVSQNPRHKITKRGQNVTFRCDPISEHNRLYWYRQTLGQGPEFLTYFQNEAQLEKSRLLSDRFSAERPKGSFSTLEIQRTEQGDSAMYLCASSLGTRTGSANVLTFGAGSRLTVL.

CDR3 residues: CAWSVTHFRTSGVKKTQYF. In DNA, the CDR3 is TGTGCCTGGAGTGTAACTCATTTCCGGACTAGCGGGGTCAAGAAGACCCAGTACTTC. The chain uses TRBV30 and TRBJ2-5; 12 positions match TRBD2. After removal of 0 bases from V and 6 bases from J, the junction contained 17 bases not matched to a gene. CDR1 is GTSNPN, CDR2 SVGIG, per germline (reference sequence). This CDR3 region has 19 residues.

This chain joins TRBV3-1 and TRBJ1-1; the D is unclear. The V end lost 1 base, the J end lost 5 bases, and 5 bases lay between the germline ends. CDR3 length equals 12 residues. CDR1 and CDR2 from the germline V gene are LGHDT and YNNKEL (reference sequence). CDR3 coding DNA: TGTGCCAGCAGCCAAGCGATAACTGAAGCTTTCTTT. Translation: CASSQAITEAFF.

The chain couples TRBV29-1 to TRBJ1-1, with D unresolved. The CDR3 runs to 12 residues. Trimming took 3 bases from V and 1 from J, leaving 6 bases between them. Germline values: CDR1 SQVTM, CDR2 ANQGSEA. The CDR3 nucleotides are TGCAGCGTTGATTACGGGAACACTGAAGCTTTCTTT. This encodes CSVDYGNTEAFF.